The T cell receptor beta chain described here comes from a study of neoadjuvant nivolumab and ipilimumab in lung cancer. As for this clone: Its antigen is undetermined.

Germline lookup yields CDR1 SEHNR and CDR2 FQNEAQ (reference sequence). This CDR3 has 12 amino acids. V shed 7 bases and J shed 1 base, with 8 bases lying between them. The study's findings and limits: A small number of samples were TCR sequenced. Only a single major-pathologic-response sample was available for clonality analysis. From pretherapy to surgery, tumor richness and clonality rose with dual therapy.

The data were produced by immunoSEQ multiplex PCR, yet TCRdb's version contains in-frame clones alone and is incomplete. The sample lists fewer than 15,000 clones, approximately 96% occurring once. The sample consisted of peripheral blood, taken after neoadjuvant nivolumab, alone or with ipilimumab, at or shortly before surgery. The TCR was taken from an adult with non-small cell lung cancer. The rearrangement uses TRBV7-9 and TRBJ2-7, with D tentatively TRBD2 (5 bases). The CDR3 here is CASIGGSYEQYF. CDR3 bases: TGTGCCAGCATTGGAGGATCCTACGAGCAGTACTTC.